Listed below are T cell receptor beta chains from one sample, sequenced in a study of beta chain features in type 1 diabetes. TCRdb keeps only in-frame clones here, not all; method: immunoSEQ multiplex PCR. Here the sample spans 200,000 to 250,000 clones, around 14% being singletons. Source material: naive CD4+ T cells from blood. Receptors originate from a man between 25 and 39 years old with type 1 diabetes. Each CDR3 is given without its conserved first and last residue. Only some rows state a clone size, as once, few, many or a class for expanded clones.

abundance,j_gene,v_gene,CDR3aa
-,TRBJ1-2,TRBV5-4,ASSRDGTGPFAYGYT
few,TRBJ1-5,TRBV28,ASSPGTGGNQPQH
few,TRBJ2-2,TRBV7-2,ASSLDRVDTGELF
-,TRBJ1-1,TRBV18,AGQGQPDTEAF
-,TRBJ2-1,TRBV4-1,ASSQVAISNEQF
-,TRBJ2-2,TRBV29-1,SVKGTANTGELF
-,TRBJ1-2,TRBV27,ASSTGMSYGYT
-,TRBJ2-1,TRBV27,ASRPGQGAGEQF
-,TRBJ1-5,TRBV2,ASSVRGSGNQPQH
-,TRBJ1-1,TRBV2,ASTKGQKLTEAF
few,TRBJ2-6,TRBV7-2,ASNRQPSGANVLT
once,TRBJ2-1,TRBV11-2,ASSPPPWDRGNNEQF
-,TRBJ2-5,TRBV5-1,ASSSTSGGKNQETQY
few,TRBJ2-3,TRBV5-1,ASSLNAITDTQY
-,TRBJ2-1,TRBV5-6,ASSRPDRYNEQF
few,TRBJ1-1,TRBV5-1,ASSLAGQGEAF
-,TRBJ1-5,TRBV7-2,ASSYTTGVGQPQH
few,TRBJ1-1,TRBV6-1,ASSSRDRDTEAF
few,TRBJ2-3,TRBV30,ACSTGDTQY
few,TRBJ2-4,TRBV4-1,ASSHPSGGAKNIQY
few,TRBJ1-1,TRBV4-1,ASSQNSQPSNTEAF
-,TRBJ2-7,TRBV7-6,ASSPGQGTDEQY
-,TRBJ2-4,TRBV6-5,ASRPEGGDIQY
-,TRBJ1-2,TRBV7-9,ASSFKESYGYT
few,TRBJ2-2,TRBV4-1,ASSQSAGANTGELF
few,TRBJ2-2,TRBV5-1,ASSWTSANTGELF
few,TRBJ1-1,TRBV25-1,ASSDWDRGEAF
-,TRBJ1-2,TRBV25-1,ASSAGGDHYGYT
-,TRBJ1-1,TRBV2,ASSEASEAF